The sequence of this T cell receptor (beta chain) was determined in a study of T-cell memory formation after mild COVID-19. Study outcomes and limitations: CD4+ contracting clones lay mainly in CM and EM, CD8+ ones in EMRA.

TCRdb re-analysed the 5' RACE reads in MiXCR, keeping a single row per CDR3 protein. The sample includes roughly 370,000 distinct CDR3 sequences, about 15% of them seen just once. The V end was cut by 8 bases, the J end by 5 bases, with 20 bases between. The CDR3 consists of 15 residues. Germline loops: CDR1 SEHNR, CDR2 FQNEAQ (reference sequence). This clonotype occurred a few times. Its antigen remains unidentified. Sequencing was done on a sample of PBMCs or a T cell subset sorted from them (not recorded which). The rearrangement joins TRBV7-9 to TRBJ2-3; a weak D match, TRBD1 (6 bases). The source of this sequence is a man aged 18 to 30 who had mild COVID-19 (a few samples of this study predate the infection). Cell type and time point are not known. In DNA form, the CDR3 reads TGTGCCAGCGTTGAGGGACAACCTGCTTTAGATACGCAGTATTTT. Amino acids: CASVEGQPALDTQYF.